This T cell receptor (beta chain) was captured by sequencing in a study of vaccination effects on CD4 cells after COVID-19 (dated by TCRdb to between 2021 and 2024). Concerning the study at large: Two doses of either the BNT162b2 or the mRNA-1273 mRNA SARS-CoV-2 vaccine were administered to participants. A total of more than 8 COVID-19 convalescent patients and a few SARS-CoV-2-naive healthy vaccine recipients were included in the full study. Cultures from other donors in the study were sequenced with the Oncomine TCR Beta short-read assay on an Illumina iSeq 100. The study compared SARS-CoV-2 spike-specific CD4+ TCR repertoires before and after mRNA vaccination in COVID-19 convalescent patients and infection-naive vaccine recipients.

In the ViraFEST assay, PBMC were stimulated with viral peptide pools, and antigen-specific CD4+ T cell clonotypes were then identified by expansion using TCR sequencing. After around 11 days of culture, CD4+ T cells were isolated with the EasySep CD4+ T cell isolation kit. None of the healthy vaccine recipients had a prior SARS-CoV-2 infection, which was confirmed by nucleocapsid antibody tests that came back negative both before and after vaccination. Approximately 2 million PBMC per well were cultured with approximately 10 ug/ml peptides in IMDM containing around 5% human AB serum, around 10 IU/ml IL-2 and gentamicin. Half of the culture medium was replaced with fresh IL-2-containing medium on days 3 and 7. Each peptide stimulation condition was cultured in triplicate wells unless otherwise noted. Using Ficoll-Paque Plus gradient centrifugation, PBMC were separated from whole blood and then either used fresh or cryopreserved at -140C. The overlapping peptide pools covered the spike proteins of SARS-CoV-2 as well as those of the common cold coronaviruses HCoV-NL63, HCoV-OC43 and HCoV-229E. The QIAamp micro DNA kit was used to extract genomic DNA from the cultured CD4+ T cells.

Turning to this clone: The clone's antigen remains unknown. Base qualities are not recorded, but no much larger clone differs from it by a single base.

Results the study describes overall, beyond this receptor: Limitations of the study were the small number of convalescent patients and the absence of early post-infection timepoints. Both infection-induced and vaccine-induced clones contracted markedly at late post-vaccination timepoints, which is consistent with waning T cell responses. Among healthy vaccine recipients, nearly all vaccine-induced clones were SARS-CoV-2 mono-reactive, and only 1 of 255 was cross-reactive with common cold coronaviruses.

Library creation used the immunoSEQ multiplex PCR assay. DNA from the cultured, isolated CD4+ T cells was subjected to TCR beta CDR3 sequencing. The original methods were these. Non-productive TCR sequences were discarded, and reads were trimmed to the CDR3 region, with only CDR3s of 7 or more amino acids retained. Antigen-specific clonotypes were identified using the MANAFEST web app by comparison of expansion in peptide wells against reference cultures. Positive clones required FDR<0.05 expansion versus reference and all other wells, odds ratio above 5, and frequency above 0.1% in two replicate wells. A clonotype was called cross-reactive if it was significantly expanded both in SARS-CoV-2 spike wells and in at least one common cold coronavirus spike condition. CDR3 similarity was assessed by Levenshtein distance with the stringdist R package, and unrooted trees were built with ape in R 3.6.1. Sourced from immuneACCESS, this table was stored by TCRdb with only in-frame sequences that have V and J called. A share of the clones is absent; for the studies checked, an unresolved V gene accounts for under half, and the remainder has no known explanation. That table supplies the V and J calls and clone size; D and trimming were determined from the DNA. Across this sample there are tens of thousands of clones, with approximately 70% seen only once. In total, the top ten clones hold under 25% of the sample.

From the germline V gene, CDR1 is MNHNS and CDR2 is SASEGT. Inclusive of the bounding cysteine and phenylalanine, the CDR3 is 16 residues long. The read is trimmed to its CDR3 DNA, 48 bases read in frame from base 1. V is reduced by 1 base and J by 3 bases, leaving a spacing of 13 bases between them. The sequence joins TRBV6-1 to TRBJ1-5; a weak D assignment points to TRBD1 (5 bases agree). The source of this sequence is a human donor who received a COVID-19 vaccine. Specimen: CD4+ T cells from PBMCs cultured with SARS-CoV-2 spike peptides, collected before COVID-19 vaccination. The cell subset or site label on this specimen signifies: SARS-CoV-2 spike overlapping peptide pool stimulation. The DNA sequence reads TGTGCCAGCAGTGAAGGTCAGGGCTGGAACAATCAGCCCCAGCATTTT. This is translated as CASSEGQGWNNQPQHF.